This T cell receptor (beta chain) appears in the sequencing data of a study of regulatory T cells in long-lasting Graves disease. The study's findings and limits: Lower TCR diversity characterized persistent Graves' patients relative to newly diagnosed patients. Accuracy may have suffered from the small sample size. Newly diagnosed patients shared 950 to 1,000 public clonotypes; persistent patients shared some 2,700.

This clonotype was recorded many times. Its antigen is unknown. The authors built TCR beta libraries using iRepertoire HTBI primers and Arm-PCR of CDR3 regions. Using its own MiXCR run on the multiplex PCR reads, TCRdb lists one record per CDR3 protein. Of about 310,000 distinct CDR3 sequences in the sample, more than 20% were seen once. Regarding time point: persistent/refractory GD, antithyroid drugs over 5 years with positive TRAb. Extracted PBMC RNA gave rise to the TCR library. Graves' disease diagnosis used American Thyroid Association guidelines. The sequencing used peripheral blood mononuclear cells (PBMCs), collected when the disease was refractory, from a patient treated with antithyroid drugs. The TCR comes from a female donor with Graves disease.

CDR3 bases: TGTGCCAGCAGTGAACTGTGGGGGGCGGCTGAAGCTTTCTTT. Protein sequence: CASSELWGAAEAFF. This chain joins TRBV6-1 and TRBJ1-1; TRBD1 might be the D (6 bases). The germline V and J ends were trimmed by 2 bases and 6 bases, with 13 bases remaining between them. Germline V lookup: CDR1 MNHNS, CDR2 SASEGT. The CDR3 has 14 amino acids.